This T cell receptor beta chain was sequenced during a study of OX40 agonist ivuxolimab in advanced cancers. Sequencing used immunoSEQ multiplex PCR; TCRdb keeps in-frame clones, though not all of them. Of approximately 50,000 clones listed, around 90% are singletons. The sequence came from an adult with an advanced solid tumor such as melanoma, head and neck, liver or kidney cancer. Material: CD4+ or CD8+ T cells sorted from blood, obtained in a trial of the OX40 agonist ivuxolimab.

DNA for the CDR3: TGTGCCAGCAAACCCCGGGCGGGGTTCCAAGAGACCCAGTACTTC. Encoded protein: CASKPRAGFQETQYF. V gene TRBV7-9 combines with J gene TRBJ2-5, with D possibly matching TRBD2 (6 bases). V was clipped by 7 bases and J by 1 base, with 16 bases between them. The CDR3 consists of 15 residues. CDR1 and CDR2 (germline): SEHNR, FQNEAQ (reference sequence).